This T cell receptor beta chain derives from a study of PD-L1 blockade in urothelial cancer. Sequencing used immunoSEQ multiplex PCR; TCRdb keeps in-frame clones, though not all of them. The sample comprises some 45,000 clones, 70% to 90% of which are singletons, and around 25% rests with the top ten. The time point here: pretreatment peripheral blood. The CDR3 runs 14 residues. V lost 1 base, J lost 8 bases, and 7 bases stayed unmatched. CDR1 and CDR2 from the germline V gene are SQVTM and ANQGSEA. This clonotype was obtained from a donor at least 40 years old with urothelial cancer. The sample consisted of PBMCs, taken around atezolizumab (anti-PD-L1) treatment. The V call is TRBV29-1, the J call TRBJ2-1; the match to TRBD2 covers 8 bases. The CDR3 DNA sequence: TGCAGCGTTGAAGGGGTCGCGGGAGGTGATGAGCAGTTCTTC. Protein: CSVEGVAGGDEQFF.